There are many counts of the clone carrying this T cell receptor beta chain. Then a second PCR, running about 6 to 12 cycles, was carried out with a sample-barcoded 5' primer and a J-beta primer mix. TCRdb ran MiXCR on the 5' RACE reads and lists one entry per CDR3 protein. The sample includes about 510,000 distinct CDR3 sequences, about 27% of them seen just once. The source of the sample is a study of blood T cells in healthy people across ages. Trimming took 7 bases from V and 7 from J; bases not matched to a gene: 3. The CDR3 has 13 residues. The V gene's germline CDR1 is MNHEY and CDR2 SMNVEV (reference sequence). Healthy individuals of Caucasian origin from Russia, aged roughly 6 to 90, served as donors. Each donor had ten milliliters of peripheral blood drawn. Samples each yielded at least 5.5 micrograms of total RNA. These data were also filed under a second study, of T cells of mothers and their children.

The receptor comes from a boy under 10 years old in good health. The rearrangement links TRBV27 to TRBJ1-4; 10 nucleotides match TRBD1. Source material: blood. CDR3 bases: TGTGCCAGCATGGACAGGGGGTTTGAAAAACTGTTTTTT. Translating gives CASMDRGFEKLFF.